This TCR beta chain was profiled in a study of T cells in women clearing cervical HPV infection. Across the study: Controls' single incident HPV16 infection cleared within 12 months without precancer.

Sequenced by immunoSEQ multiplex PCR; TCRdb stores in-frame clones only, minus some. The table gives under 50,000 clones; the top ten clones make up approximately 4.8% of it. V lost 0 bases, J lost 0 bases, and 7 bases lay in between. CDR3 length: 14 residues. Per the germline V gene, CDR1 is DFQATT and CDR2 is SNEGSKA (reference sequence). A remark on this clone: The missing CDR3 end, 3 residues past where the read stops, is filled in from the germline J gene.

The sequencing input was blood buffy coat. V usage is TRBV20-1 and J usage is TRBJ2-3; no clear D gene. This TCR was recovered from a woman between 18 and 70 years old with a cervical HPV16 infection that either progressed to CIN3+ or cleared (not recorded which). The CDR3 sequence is CSARDSSSTDTQYF. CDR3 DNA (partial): TGCAGTGCTAGAGACTCCTCTAGCACAGATACG.